This entry is about one T cell receptor (beta chain). Germline V gene data show CDR1 as MDHEN and CDR2 as SYDVKM. Trimming removed 2 bases at V and 3 bases at J, with 13 bases between. The CDR3 runs 15 residues. This sample is part of a study of shared clonotypes between healthy human individuals. The repertoire was sequenced with immunoSEQ multiplex PCR; TCRdb's copy has only in-frame clones and lacks some. The table records about 320,000 clones, about nine tenths of them present only once. This clonotype was obtained from a man aged 18 to 35 in good health. Input material: memory CD8+ T cells sorted from blood. Sample subset: CD45RO+ cells pooled with CCR7-negative TemRA cells. The J gene is TRBJ1-1, the V gene TRBV28, with D perhaps TRBD1 (6 bases). CDR3 protein: CASSLGGAQDTEAFF. For the CDR3, the DNA is TGTGCCAGCAGTTTAGGGGGGGCGCAGGACACTGAAGCTTTCTTT.